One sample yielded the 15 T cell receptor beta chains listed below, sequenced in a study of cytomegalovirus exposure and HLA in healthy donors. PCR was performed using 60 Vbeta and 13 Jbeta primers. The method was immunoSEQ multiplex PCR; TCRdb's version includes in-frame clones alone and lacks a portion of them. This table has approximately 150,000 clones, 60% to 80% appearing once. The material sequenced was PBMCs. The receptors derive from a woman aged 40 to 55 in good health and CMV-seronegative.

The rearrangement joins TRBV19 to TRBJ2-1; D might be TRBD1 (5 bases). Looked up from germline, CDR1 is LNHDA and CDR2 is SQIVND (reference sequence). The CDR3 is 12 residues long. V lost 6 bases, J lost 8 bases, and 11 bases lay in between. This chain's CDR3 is CASRADRDEQFF. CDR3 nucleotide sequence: TGTGCCAGTAGGGCCGACAGAGATGAGCAGTTCTTC.

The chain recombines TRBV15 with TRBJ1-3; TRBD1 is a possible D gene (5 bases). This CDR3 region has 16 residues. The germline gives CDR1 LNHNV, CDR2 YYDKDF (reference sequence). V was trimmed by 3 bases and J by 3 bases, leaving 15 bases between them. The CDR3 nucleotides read TGTGCCACCAGCAGGAGCACGGGGGGAAGTGGAAACACCATATATTTT. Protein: CATSRSTGGSGNTIYF.

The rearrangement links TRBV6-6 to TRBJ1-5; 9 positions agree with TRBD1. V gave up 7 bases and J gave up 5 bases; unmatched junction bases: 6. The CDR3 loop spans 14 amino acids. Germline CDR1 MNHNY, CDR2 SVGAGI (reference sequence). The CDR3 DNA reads TGTGCCAGCACCGGACAGGGGACATATCAGCCCCAGCATTTT. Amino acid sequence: CASTGQGTYQPQHF.

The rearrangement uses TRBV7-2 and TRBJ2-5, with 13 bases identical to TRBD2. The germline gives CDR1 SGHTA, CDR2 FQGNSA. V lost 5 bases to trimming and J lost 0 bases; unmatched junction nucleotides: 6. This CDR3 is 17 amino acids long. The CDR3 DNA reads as TGTGCCAGCAGCCCGGGGACTAGCGGGAAGTACCAAGAGACCCAGTACTTC. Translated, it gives CASSPGTSGKYQETQYF.

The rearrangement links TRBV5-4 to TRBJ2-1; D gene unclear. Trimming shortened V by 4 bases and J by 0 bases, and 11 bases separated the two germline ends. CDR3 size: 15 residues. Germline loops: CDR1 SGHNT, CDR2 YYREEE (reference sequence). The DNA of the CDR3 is TGTGCCAGCAGCCTGGCCCGGAGCTCCTACAATGAGCAGTTCTTC. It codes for CASSLARSSYNEQFF.

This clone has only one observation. The CDR3 bases are TGCGCCAGCAGGCCGGGGACAGGGACGAACACTGAAGCTTTCTTT. Its translation is CASRPGTGTNTEAFF. The rearrangement uses TRBV5-1 and TRBJ1-1; TRBD1 matches 9 bases. V trimming: 5 bases; J trimming: 1 base; junction bases outside the gene matches: 6. Germline values: CDR1 SGHRS, CDR2 YFSETQ. CDR3 length: 15 amino acids.

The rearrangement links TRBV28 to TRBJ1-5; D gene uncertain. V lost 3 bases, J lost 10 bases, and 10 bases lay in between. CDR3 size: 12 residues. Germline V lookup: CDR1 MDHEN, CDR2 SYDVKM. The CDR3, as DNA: TGTGCCAGCAGTTTCAGCGTCGGACCCCAGCATTTT. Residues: CASSFSVGPQHF.

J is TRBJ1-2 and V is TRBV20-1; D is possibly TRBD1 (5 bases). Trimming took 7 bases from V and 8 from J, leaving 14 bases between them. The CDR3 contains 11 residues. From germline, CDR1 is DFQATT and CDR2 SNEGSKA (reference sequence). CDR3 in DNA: TGCAGTGTCCGGACAAGAGGCGGCTACACCTTC. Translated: CSVRTRGGYTF.

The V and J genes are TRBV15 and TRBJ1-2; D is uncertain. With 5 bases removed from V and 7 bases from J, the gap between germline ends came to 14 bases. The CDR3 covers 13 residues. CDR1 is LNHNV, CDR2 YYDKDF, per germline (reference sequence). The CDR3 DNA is TGTGCCACCAGCGCGGCGGGTTTTGGTGGCTACACCTTC. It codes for CATSAAGFGGYTF.

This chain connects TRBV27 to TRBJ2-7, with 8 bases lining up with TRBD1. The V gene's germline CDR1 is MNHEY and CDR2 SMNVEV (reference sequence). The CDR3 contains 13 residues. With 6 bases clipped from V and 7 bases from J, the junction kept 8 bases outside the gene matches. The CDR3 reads CASSQGATGEQYF. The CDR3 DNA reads TGTGCCAGCAGCCAGGGGGCTACGGGAGAGCAGTACTTC.

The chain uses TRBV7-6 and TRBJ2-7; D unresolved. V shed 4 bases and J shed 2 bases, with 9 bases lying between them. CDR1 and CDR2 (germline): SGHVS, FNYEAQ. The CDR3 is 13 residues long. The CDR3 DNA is TGTGCCAGCAGCTCGGGTGTTGCCTACGAGCAGTACTTC. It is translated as CASSSGVAYEQYF. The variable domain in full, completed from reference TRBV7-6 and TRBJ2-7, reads GAGVSQSPRYKVTKRGQDVALRCDPISGHVSLYWYRQALGQGPEFLTYFNYEAQQDKSGLPNDRFSAERPEGSISTLTIQRTEQRDSAMYRCASSSGVAYEQYFGPGTRLTVT.

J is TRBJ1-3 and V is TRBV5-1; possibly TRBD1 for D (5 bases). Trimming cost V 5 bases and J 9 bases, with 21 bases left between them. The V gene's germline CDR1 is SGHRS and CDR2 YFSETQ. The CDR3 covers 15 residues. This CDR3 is CASSSPRDPGGTIYF. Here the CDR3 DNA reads TGCGCCAGCAGTTCCCCCCGGGATCCCGGGGGCACCATATATTTT.

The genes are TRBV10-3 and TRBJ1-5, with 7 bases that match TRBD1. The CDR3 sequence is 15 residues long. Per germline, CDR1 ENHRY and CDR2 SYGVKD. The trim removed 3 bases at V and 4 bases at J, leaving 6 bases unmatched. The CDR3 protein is CAISEEGGSNQPQHF. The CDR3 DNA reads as TGTGCCATCAGTGAAGAAGGGGGCTCAAATCAGCCCCAGCATTTT.

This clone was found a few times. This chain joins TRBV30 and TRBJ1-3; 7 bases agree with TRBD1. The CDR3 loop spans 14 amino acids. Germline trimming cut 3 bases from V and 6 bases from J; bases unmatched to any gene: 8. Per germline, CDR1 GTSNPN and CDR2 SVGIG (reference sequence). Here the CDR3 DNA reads TGTGCCTGGAGATGGGGCAGGGGGGTAAACACCATATATTTT. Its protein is CAWRWGRGVNTIYF.

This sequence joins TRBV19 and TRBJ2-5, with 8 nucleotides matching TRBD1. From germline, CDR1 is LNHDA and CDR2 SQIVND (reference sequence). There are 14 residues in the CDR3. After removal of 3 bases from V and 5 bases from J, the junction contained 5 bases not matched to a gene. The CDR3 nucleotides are TGTGCCAGTAGTATCGGCAGGGGGCCGGAGACCCAGTACTTC. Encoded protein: CASSIGRGPETQYF.